Shown below are 17 T cell receptor beta chains from a single sample sequenced in a study of T cells after yellow fever vaccination. TCRdb processed the 5' RACE reads anew with MiXCR; each CDR3 protein has one entry. Of 300,000 or so distinct CDR3 sequences in the sample, about 4% were seen once. The sequencing used PBMCs, collected 5 days after the yellow fever booster vaccination. The receptors stem from a man younger than 35 who received the YFV17D yellow fever vaccine.

This clonotype was detected ten times or more. The rearrangement links TRBV4-3 to TRBJ2-5; no reliable D call. This CDR3 has 16 residues. Per the germline V gene, CDR1 is LGHNA and CDR2 is YSLEER. Trimming left V 0 bases short and J 0 bases short, with 11 bases between. For the CDR3, the DNA is TGCGCCAGCAGCCAAGAGATGGGAATCCACCAAGAGACCCAGTACTTC. Translation: CASSQEMGIHQETQYF.

This clonotype showed up just a few times. This chain links TRBV7-2 with TRBJ2-3; tentatively, D is TRBD2 (7 bases). This CDR3 is built from 15 residues. V dropped 2 bases and J dropped 4 bases, with 13 bases sitting between them. Germline CDR1 is SGHTA and CDR2 is FQGNSA. In DNA form, the CDR3 reads TGTGCCAGCAGCTTAAGGGGGGGGGCCCCAGATACGCAGTATTTT. Translation gives CASSLRGGAPDTQYF. The whole variable domain, filled in from reference TRBV7-2 and TRBJ2-3, reads GAGVSQSPSNKVTEKGKDVELRCDPISGHTALYWYRQSLGQGLEFLIYFQGNSAPDKSGLPSDRFSAERTGGSVSTLTIQRTQQEDSAVYLCASSLRGGAPDTQYFGPGTRLTVL.

At least ten counts were recorded for this clonotype. This chain links TRBV6-5 with TRBJ2-1; D unresolved. CDR1 and CDR2 (germline): MNHEY, SVGAGI. The CDR3 length is 13 residues. V was shortened by 6 bases and J by 4 bases, with 10 bases between the two germline ends. The DNA for the CDR3 is TGTGCCAGCAGGGCGGTGGGGTACAATGAGCAGTTCTTC. Encoded protein: CASRAVGYNEQFF.

This clonotype was recorded a few times. The chain recombines TRBV4-1 with TRBJ2-7, with 7 nucleotides matching TRBD1. Looked up from germline, CDR1 is MGHRA and CDR2 is YSYEKL. V gave up 2 bases and J gave up 6 bases; unmatched junction bases: 16. This CDR3 is built from 17 residues. CDR3 residues: CASSQRRGQAPEGEQYF. CDR3 sequence (DNA): TGCGCCAGCAGCCAAAGAAGAGGACAGGCCCCTGAGGGCGAGCAGTACTTC.

This sequence joins TRBV6-2 or TRBV6-3 and TRBJ2-2, with D unclear. V gave up 6 bases and J gave up 7 bases, with 15 bases separating them. The CDR3 length is 14 residues. CDR1 and CDR2 (germline): MNHEY, SVGEGT. The CDR3 DNA sequence: TGTGCCAGCAGACGGACGATAACTGGCGGGGAGCTGTTTTTT. The encoded protein is CASRRTITGGELFF.

This clonotype was detected many times. The chain couples TRBV7-2 to TRBJ2-1; possible D gene TRBD2, 6 bases. Deletions cut 6 bases from V and 5 bases from J, with 17 bases between. CDR3 size: 15 residues. Germline values: CDR1 SGHTA, CDR2 FQGNSA. The CDR3 nucleotides are TGTGCCAGCAGTGGCGGGACGGCGGAGGACAATGAGCAGTTCTTC. It is translated as CASSGGTAEDNEQFF.

This clonotype has just a few counts. The DNA for the CDR3 is TGTGCCAGCAGTTTAAGGGGGAAGGGCTATGGCTACACCTTC. Its translation: CASSLRGKGYGYTF. The chain couples TRBV12-3 or TRBV12-4 to TRBJ1-2; weak D call: TRBD1 (6 bases). V was clipped by 2 bases and J by 4 bases, with 11 bases between them. This CDR3 is 14 amino acids long.

This clonotype has a count of ten or more. V is TRBV9 and J is TRBJ2-2; 7 bases are a match to TRBD1. V dropped 3 bases and J dropped 2; count of bases not matched to a gene: 10. Germline V gene lookup returns CDR1 SGDLS and CDR2 YYNGEE. This CDR3 is 17 amino acids long. The CDR3 DNA reads as TGTGCCAGCAGCGGCGGATCCGGGACAGAAAACACCGGGGAGCTGTTTTTT. Amino acids: CASSGGSGTENTGELFF.

This clonotype was found a few times. The CDR3 spells CSALTGYEKLFF. CDR3 sequence (DNA): TGCAGTGCTTTGACAGGGTATGAAAAACTGTTTTTT. The chain combines TRBV20-1 with TRBJ1-4; 7 positions agree with TRBD1. Germline assignment: CDR1 DFQATT and CDR2 SNEGSKA (reference sequence). Trimming cost V 5 bases and J 6 bases; bases outside gene matches: 3. This CDR3 has 12 residues.

This clonotype has a count of ten or more. The V and J genes are TRBV12-3 or TRBV12-4 and TRBJ1-1; D not resolved. The V end was cut by 6 bases, the J end by 4 bases, with 3 bases between. This CDR3 has 10 amino acids. This chain's CDR3 is CASRGTEAFF. Written as DNA, the CDR3 is TGTGCCAGCAGGGGCACTGAAGCTTTCTTT.

This clonotype was detected ten times or more. The V and J genes are TRBV6-2 or TRBV6-3 and TRBJ2-5; TRBD2 might be the D (6 bases). CDR3 length: 14 residues. Trimming shortened V by 0 bases and J by 7 bases, and 12 bases separated the two germline ends. The germline V gene encodes CDR1 MNHEY and CDR2 SVGEGT. CDR3 coding DNA: TGTGCCAGCAGTTACTCAGGGACTTCTGGGACCCAGTACTTC. It yields the protein CASSYSGTSGTQYF.

This chain uses TRBV29-1 with TRBJ2-1; TRBD1 matches 10 bases. Germline assignment: CDR1 SQVTM and CDR2 ANQGSEA. V lost 6 bases to trimming and J lost 9 bases; unmatched junction nucleotides: 17. The CDR3 sequence is 16 residues long. The DNA for the CDR3 is TGCAGCGTGGAGGGTTCAGACAGGGGGCCCCCCGGTGAGCAGTTCTTC. It translates to CSVEGSDRGPPGEQFF.

The genes are TRBV7-9 and TRBJ2-7; D is undetermined. CDR3 size: 14 residues. In germline, CDR1 is SEHNR, CDR2 FQNEAQ (reference sequence). The V end was cut by 0 bases, the J end by 3 bases, with 9 bases between. The chain's CDR3 is CASSLAGLNYEQYF. CDR3 coding DNA: TGTGCCAGCAGCTTAGCGGGCCTAAACTACGAGCAGTACTTC.

The chain joins TRBV7-8 to TRBJ1-1; D is unclear. Germline V gene data show CDR1 as SGHVS and CDR2 as FQNEAQ. This CDR3 is built from 14 residues. The germline V and J ends were trimmed by 4 bases and 1 base, with 10 bases remaining between them. The CDR3 sequence: CASSYMTGNTEAFF. The CDR3 DNA reads as TGTGCCAGCAGCTATATGACGGGGAACACTGAAGCTTTCTTT.

This rearrangement joins TRBV19 to TRBJ2-3, with unresolved D. This CDR3 region has 12 residues. Germline-derived CDR1 and CDR2 are LNHDA and SQIVND (reference sequence). V lost 3 bases, J lost 3 bases, and 4 bases lay in between. The CDR3 sequence is CASSIETDTQYF. The CDR3 DNA is TGTGCCAGTAGTATTGAGACAGATACGCAGTATTTT.

J is TRBJ2-5 and V is TRBV2; D may be TRBD1 (6 bases). The CDR3 is 13 residues long. V dropped 4 bases and J dropped 3 bases, with 9 bases sitting between them. Germline V gene data show CDR1 as SNHLY and CDR2 as FYNNEI. CDR3 sequence (DNA): TGTGCCAGCAGTGCAAGGGGGAAAGAGACCCAGTACTTC. Encoded protein: CASSARGKETQYF. The full variable domain, completed using reference TRBV2 and TRBJ2-5, is EPEVTQTPSHQVTQMGQEVILRCVPISNHLYFYWYRQILGQKVEFLVSFYNNEISEKSEIFDDQFSVERPDGSNFTLKIRSTKLEDSAMYFCASSARGKETQYFGPGTRLLVL.

This clonotype was seen a few times. The chain employs TRBV5-1 and TRBJ1-2; perhaps TRBD1 as D (6 bases). Deletions cut 5 bases from V and 4 bases from J, with 18 bases between. CDR1 and CDR2 (germline): SGHRS, YFSETQ. This CDR3 contains 15 residues. CDR3 sequence: CASRLEGGESYGYTF. As DNA, the CDR3 is TGCGCCAGCAGGCTTGAGGGGGGCGAATCCTATGGCTACACCTTC. The full variable domain, rest sourced from reference TRBV5-1 and TRBJ1-2, is KAGVTQTPRYLIKTRGQQVTLSCSPISGHRSVSWYQQTPGQGLQFLFEYFSETQRNKGNFPGRFSGRQFSNSRSEMNVSTLELGDSALYLCASRLEGGESYGYTFGSGTRLTVV.